This T cell receptor (beta chain) was captured by sequencing in a study of cytomegalovirus exposure and HLA in healthy donors. The PCR employed 60 Vbeta primers together with 13 Jbeta primers. Assay: immunoSEQ multiplex PCR; the TCRdb copy retains only in-frame clones and omits some. The sample has about 76,000 clones, around 70% seen once; the top ten hold 11%. Overall study results and limits: In a later analysis, TCR association rates varied by HLA locus: DRB1 most, HLA-C fewest. The study flagged about 150 TCR beta chains as cytomegalovirus-associated. High sensitivity and specificity were reportedly achieved when the classifier diagnosed cytomegalovirus status. Researchers reported in a later analysis that common viral pathogens appeared linked to several top clusters.

This CDR3 spans 16 amino acids. Germline loops: CDR1 LNHDA, CDR2 SQIVND (reference sequence). The V gene end was trimmed by 6 bases and the J gene end by 1 base; junction bases not matched to a gene: 9. A remark on this clone: The antigen remains unidentified.

The chain has TRBV19 and TRBJ2-3; 8 bases agree with TRBD2. This TCR derives from a woman in her 40s in good health and CMV-seropositive. Sequencing was done on a sample of PBMCs. The CDR3 region is CASSIFLAGGTDTQYF. For the CDR3, the DNA is TGTGCCAGTAGCATCTTCCTAGCGGGTGGCACAGATACGCAGTATTTT.